Listed below are T cell receptor beta chains from one sample, sequenced in a study of control samples from healthy donors and cancer patients. Only in-frame clones appear in the TCRdb table, and some are missing; sequencing was by immunoSEQ multiplex PCR. The profile shows about 180,000 clones, around 89% of them singletons. Sequencing was carried out using blood. Every receptor here comes from a woman aged 45-65 years in good health. Each CDR3 is given with its conserved first and last residue. Each record gives: clone size, D gene, V gene, J gene, CDR3 protein, CDR3 DNA. A D gene is named only where the DNA matches it firmly. Not every row has a clone size; where given, it reads once, few, many or a size class.

clone_size: once; d_call: NA; v_call: TRBV5-1; j_call: TRBJ1-1; cdr3_aa: CASSPTGDTEAFF; cdr3_nt: TGCGCCAGCAGCCCCACGGGAGACACTGAAGCTTTCTTT
clone_size: once; d_call: NA; v_call: TRBV4-1; j_call: TRBJ2-3; cdr3_aa: CASRDPTDTQYF; cdr3_nt: TGCGCCAGCAGAGACCCCACAGATACGCAGTATTTT
clone_size: NA; d_call: NA; v_call: TRBV4-1; j_call: TRBJ1-6; cdr3_aa: CASSQDVAVPSPLHF; cdr3_nt: TGCGCCAGCAGCCAAGATGTCGCGGTGCCGTCACCCCTCCACTTT
clone_size: NA; d_call: NA; v_call: TRBV7-2; j_call: TRBJ1-5; cdr3_aa: CASSSGGNQPQHF; cdr3_nt: TGTGCCAGCAGCTCGGGGGGGAATCAGCCCCAGCATTTT
clone_size: once; d_call: NA; v_call: TRBV5-1; j_call: TRBJ2-2; cdr3_aa: CASSFTDKGTGELFF; cdr3_nt: TGCGCCAGCAGCTTTACTGACAAGGGCACCGGGGAGCTGTTTTTT
clone_size: NA; d_call: NA; v_call: TRBV28; j_call: TRBJ2-3; cdr3_aa: CASIGILSTDTQYF; cdr3_nt: TGTGCCAGCATCGGAATCTTATCCACAGATACGCAGTATTTT
clone_size: NA; d_call: NA; v_call: TRBV4-1; j_call: TRBJ2-4; cdr3_aa: CASSQGRGVDIQYF; cdr3_nt: TGCGCCAGCAGCCAAGGGCGGGGAGTTGACATTCAGTACTTC
clone_size: NA; d_call: TRBD2; v_call: TRBV7-2; j_call: TRBJ2-1; cdr3_aa: CASSPSGSGRPYNEQFF; cdr3_nt: TGTGCCAGCAGCCCCTCTGGGAGCGGGAGGCCCTACAATGAGCAGTTCTTC
clone_size: NA; d_call: NA; v_call: TRBV28; j_call: TRBJ1-5; cdr3_aa: CASSSSLGPHQPQHF; cdr3_nt: TGTGCCAGCAGTAGTTCTCTGGGGCCCCATCAGCCCCAGCATTTT
clone_size: NA; d_call: NA; v_call: TRBV18; j_call: TRBJ2-7; cdr3_aa: CASSGQTYEQYF; cdr3_nt: TGTGCCAGCTCAGGACAGACCTACGAGCAGTACTTC
clone_size: NA; d_call: TRBD2; v_call: TRBV3-1/TRBV3-2; j_call: TRBJ2-7; cdr3_aa: CASSRRASGGYEQYF; cdr3_nt: TGTGCCAGCAGCCGCAGGGCCTCGGGAGGCTACGAGCAGTACTTC
clone_size: NA; d_call: NA; v_call: TRBV6-1; j_call: TRBJ1-2; cdr3_aa: CASSEALGSGDGKANYGYTF; cdr3_nt: TGTGCCAGCAGTGAAGCGCTTGGATCAGGGGACGGGAAAGCTAACTATGGCTACACCTTC
clone_size: NA; d_call: NA; v_call: TRBV4-1; j_call: TRBJ2-7; cdr3_aa: CASSQEGRTIGAEQYF; cdr3_nt: TGCGCCAGCAGCCAAGAAGGGAGGACCATTGGGGCCGAGCAGTACTTC
clone_size: NA; d_call: NA; v_call: TRBV7-8; j_call: TRBJ1-1; cdr3_aa: CASSRSRGTLNTEAFF; cdr3_nt: TGTGCCAGCAGCCGTTCGCGAGGTACCTTGAACACTGAAGCTTTCTTT
clone_size: NA; d_call: NA; v_call: TRBV6-1; j_call: TRBJ2-5; cdr3_aa: CASSPKGETQYF; cdr3_nt: TGTGCCAGCAGCCCGAAGGGCGAGACCCAGTACTTC
clone_size: NA; d_call: NA; v_call: TRBV7-9; j_call: TRBJ2-1; cdr3_aa: CASSTFGNNEQFF; cdr3_nt: TGTGCCAGCAGCACCTTTGGGAACAATGAGCAGTTCTTC
clone_size: NA; d_call: NA; v_call: TRBV3-1/TRBV3-2; j_call: TRBJ1-2; cdr3_aa: CASSQVSSANYGYTF; cdr3_nt: TGTGCCAGCAGCCAAGTTTCCTCAGCTAACTATGGCTACACCTTC
clone_size: NA; d_call: NA; v_call: TRBV20-1; j_call: TRBJ1-2; cdr3_aa: CSARKVYGYTF; cdr3_nt: TGCAGTGCTAGAAAGGTCTATGGCTACACCTTC
clone_size: NA; d_call: TRBD2; v_call: TRBV7-6; j_call: TRBJ2-7; cdr3_aa: CASSFRASGRSYEQYF; cdr3_nt: TGTGCCAGCAGCTTTAGGGCTAGCGGGAGATCCTACGAGCAGTACTTC
clone_size: NA; d_call: NA; v_call: TRBV3-1/TRBV3-2; j_call: TRBJ2-5; cdr3_aa: CASSQDASPGTQYF; cdr3_nt: TGTGCCAGCAGCCAAGATGCATCTCCGGGGACCCAGTACTTC
clone_size: NA; d_call: TRBD1; v_call: TRBV14; j_call: TRBJ2-7; cdr3_aa: CASSHGQGSYEQYF; cdr3_nt: TGTGCCAGCAGCCATGGACAGGGCTCCTACGAGCAGTACTTC
clone_size: NA; d_call: NA; v_call: TRBV5-4; j_call: TRBJ2-5; cdr3_aa: CASSFLGGTQYF; cdr3_nt: TGTGCCAGCAGCTTTTTGGGGGGGACCCAGTACTTC
clone_size: NA; d_call: NA; v_call: TRBV14; j_call: TRBJ2-5; cdr3_aa: CASSLWTATLETQYF; cdr3_nt: TGTGCCAGCAGCCTCTGGACCGCGACTTTAGAGACCCAGTACTTC
clone_size: NA; d_call: TRBD1; v_call: TRBV11-3; j_call: TRBJ1-1; cdr3_aa: CASSQRTGEAFF; cdr3_nt: TGTGCCAGCAGCCAACGGACAGGGGAAGCTTTCTTT
clone_size: NA; d_call: NA; v_call: TRBV9; j_call: TRBJ1-3; cdr3_aa: CASSTLSRAGNTIYF; cdr3_nt: TGTGCCAGCAGCACCTTGTCCCGAGCTGGAAACACCATATATTTT
clone_size: NA; d_call: TRBD1; v_call: TRBV6-5; j_call: TRBJ2-7; cdr3_aa: CARGQGYSYEQYF; cdr3_nt: TGTGCCAGGGGACAGGGGTACTCCTACGAGCAGTACTTC
clone_size: NA; d_call: NA; v_call: TRBV12-3/TRBV12-4; j_call: TRBJ1-2; cdr3_aa: CASSFSPAYGYTF; cdr3_nt: TGTGCCAGCAGTTTTTCGCCGGCATATGGCTACACCTTC
clone_size: NA; d_call: TRBD1; v_call: TRBV9; j_call: TRBJ1-2; cdr3_aa: CASSVGDSGGYGYTF; cdr3_nt: TGTGCCAGCAGCGTAGGAGACTCAGGGGGCTATGGCTACACCTTC
clone_size: NA; d_call: TRBD1; v_call: TRBV2; j_call: TRBJ1-2; cdr3_aa: CASSDSGTGPYGYTF; cdr3_nt: TGTGCCAGCAGTGATTCTGGGACAGGGCCCTATGGCTACACCTTC
clone_size: NA; d_call: TRBD1; v_call: TRBV30; j_call: TRBJ2-7; cdr3_aa: CAWIRQGRHHLYEQYF; cdr3_nt: TGTGCCTGGATTCGACAGGGTCGACACCACTTATACGAGCAGTACTTC
clone_size: NA; d_call: TRBD1; v_call: TRBV6-2/TRBV6-3; j_call: TRBJ2-5; cdr3_aa: CASSYAGTGKETQYF; cdr3_nt: TGTGCCAGCAGTTACGCCGGGACAGGGAAAGAGACCCAGTACTTC
clone_size: NA; d_call: TRBD1; v_call: TRBV10-3; j_call: TRBJ1-1; cdr3_aa: CAIRQGVNTEAFF; cdr3_nt: TGTGCCATCAGGCAGGGGGTGAACACTGAAGCTTTCTTT
clone_size: NA; d_call: TRBD1; v_call: TRBV28; j_call: TRBJ2-7; cdr3_aa: CASRRQGSYEQYF; cdr3_nt: TGTGCCAGCAGAAGACAGGGCTCCTACGAGCAGTACTTC
clone_size: NA; d_call: NA; v_call: TRBV9; j_call: TRBJ2-3; cdr3_aa: CASSVGAKPHTQYF; cdr3_nt: TGTGCCAGCAGCGTAGGGGCTAAACCACATACGCAGTATTTT
clone_size: once; d_call: NA; v_call: TRBV9; j_call: TRBJ2-7; cdr3_aa: CASSPRGYEQYF; cdr3_nt: TGTGCCAGCAGCCCCAGGGGTTACGAGCAGTACTTC
clone_size: NA; d_call: TRBD2; v_call: TRBV9; j_call: TRBJ2-7; cdr3_aa: CASSALAGEGSEQYF; cdr3_nt: TGTGCCAGCAGCGCCTTAGCGGGGGAGGGTAGCGAGCAGTACTTC
clone_size: NA; d_call: TRBD2; v_call: TRBV28; j_call: TRBJ2-7; cdr3_aa: CASSSSGGDYEQYF; cdr3_nt: TGTGCCAGCAGTTCCAGCGGGGGGGACTACGAGCAGTACTTC
clone_size: NA; d_call: NA; v_call: TRBV2; j_call: TRBJ1-6; cdr3_aa: CASLQGPSPLHF; cdr3_nt: TGTGCCAGCTTGCAGGGGCCTTCACCCCTCCACTTT
clone_size: NA; d_call: NA; v_call: TRBV4-3; j_call: TRBJ1-3; cdr3_aa: CASSQDYGVSGNTIYF; cdr3_nt: TGCGCCAGCAGCCAAGATTACGGGGTATCTGGAAACACCATATATTTT
clone_size: NA; d_call: TRBD1; v_call: TRBV11-2; j_call: TRBJ2-4; cdr3_aa: CASSRDSRNIQYF; cdr3_nt: TGTGCCAGCAGTCGGGACAGTAGGAACATTCAGTACTTC
clone_size: NA; d_call: NA; v_call: TRBV25-1; j_call: TRBJ2-1; cdr3_aa: CASSVVNRPYNEQFF; cdr3_nt: TGTGCCAGCAGTGTAGTGAACAGGCCATACAATGAGCAGTTCTTC
clone_size: NA; d_call: TRBD1; v_call: TRBV15; j_call: TRBJ1-2; cdr3_aa: CATSLIQGAGYTF; cdr3_nt: TGTGCCACCAGCCTAATACAGGGGGCTGGCTACACCTTC
clone_size: NA; d_call: NA; v_call: TRBV9; j_call: TRBJ2-1; cdr3_aa: CASSLTGNSYNEQFF; cdr3_nt: TGTGCCAGCAGCTTGACTGGAAACTCCTACAATGAGCAGTTCTTC
clone_size: few; d_call: TRBD1; v_call: TRBV30; j_call: TRBJ1-6; cdr3_aa: CAWGKTGISSYNSPLHF; cdr3_nt: TGTGCCTGGGGAAAGACAGGGATAAGCTCCTATAATTCACCCCTCCACTTT
clone_size: NA; d_call: TRBD1; v_call: TRBV6-2/TRBV6-3; j_call: TRBJ1-1; cdr3_aa: CASSYRDRGVWGTEAFF; cdr3_nt: TGTGCCAGCAGTTACCGGGACAGGGGTGTCTGGGGCACTGAAGCTTTCTTT
clone_size: NA; d_call: NA; v_call: TRBV27; j_call: TRBJ1-4; cdr3_aa: CASRGHRREKLFF; cdr3_nt: TGTGCCAGCCGGGGACACCGCCGAGAAAAACTGTTTTTT
clone_size: few; d_call: TRBD1; v_call: TRBV11-2; j_call: TRBJ1-1; cdr3_aa: CASSLTGAVNTEAFF; cdr3_nt: TGTGCCAGCAGCTTAACAGGGGCTGTAAACACTGAAGCTTTCTTT
clone_size: NA; d_call: TRBD2; v_call: TRBV9; j_call: TRBJ2-1; cdr3_aa: CASSIHLRLADNEQFF; cdr3_nt: TGTGCCAGCAGCATACACCTCCGACTAGCGGACAATGAGCAGTTCTTC
clone_size: NA; d_call: NA; v_call: TRBV30; j_call: TRBJ1-1; cdr3_aa: CAWSAGVDTEAFF; cdr3_nt: TGTGCCTGGAGTGCGGGGGTAGACACTGAAGCTTTCTTT
clone_size: NA; d_call: TRBD1; v_call: TRBV11-2; j_call: TRBJ1-1; cdr3_aa: CASSPGTGSFEAFF; cdr3_nt: TGTGCCAGCAGCCCCGGGACAGGGTCTTTTGAAGCTTTCTTT
clone_size: NA; d_call: TRBD1; v_call: TRBV7-2; j_call: TRBJ1-5; cdr3_aa: CASSPTAGTGQGQPQHF; cdr3_nt: TGTGCCAGCAGCCCGACGGCCGGGACAGGGCAGGGGCAGCCCCAGCATTTT
clone_size: NA; d_call: NA; v_call: TRBV24-1; j_call: TRBJ2-7; cdr3_aa: CATRGSAEGNEQYF; cdr3_nt: TGTGCCACCCGGGGGTCTGCCGAGGGAAACGAGCAGTACTTC
clone_size: NA; d_call: NA; v_call: TRBV7-2; j_call: TRBJ1-5; cdr3_aa: CASSEAGSRQPQHF; cdr3_nt: TGTGCCAGCAGCGAAGCAGGGTCGCGCCAGCCCCAGCATTTT
clone_size: NA; d_call: NA; v_call: TRBV18; j_call: TRBJ1-1; cdr3_aa: CASSPAMKSGTEAFF; cdr3_nt: TGTGCCAGCTCACCAGCAATGAAAAGTGGGACTGAAGCTTTCTTT
clone_size: NA; d_call: TRBD2; v_call: TRBV5-1; j_call: TRBJ2-3; cdr3_aa: CASSLEGLAASTDTQYF; cdr3_nt: TGCGCCAGCAGCTTGGAGGGACTAGCGGCTAGCACAGATACGCAGTATTTT